This T cell receptor (beta chain) was profiled in a study of control samples from healthy donors and cancer patients. Germline CDR1 SGHVS, CDR2 FQNEAQ. V was trimmed by 3 bases and J by 2 bases, leaving 11 bases between them. This CDR3 comprises 14 residues. This table comes from immunoSEQ multiplex PCR, and its TCRdb copy is limited to in-frame clones, with some not included. The sample has about 54,000 clones, around 97% seen once. The V and J genes are TRBV7-8 and TRBJ2-7, with a possible D match to TRBD1 (5 bases). Input material: blood. This TCR derives from a woman aged 25 to 39 in good health. CDR3 amino acids: CASSFDLTAYEQYF. DNA for the CDR3: TGTGCCAGCAGCTTCGACTTGACAGCCTACGAGCAGTACTTC.